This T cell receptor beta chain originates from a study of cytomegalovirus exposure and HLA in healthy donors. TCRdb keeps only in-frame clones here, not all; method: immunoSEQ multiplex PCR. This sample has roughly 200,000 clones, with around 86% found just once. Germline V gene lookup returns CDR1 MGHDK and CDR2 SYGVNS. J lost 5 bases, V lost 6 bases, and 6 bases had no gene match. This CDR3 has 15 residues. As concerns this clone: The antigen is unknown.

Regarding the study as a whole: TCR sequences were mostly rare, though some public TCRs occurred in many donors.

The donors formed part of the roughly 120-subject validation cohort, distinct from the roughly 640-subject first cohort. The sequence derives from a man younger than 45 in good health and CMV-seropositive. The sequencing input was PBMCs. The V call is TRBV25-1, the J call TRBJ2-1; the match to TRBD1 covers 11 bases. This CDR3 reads CASRQDRGRNNEQFF. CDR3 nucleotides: TGTGCCAGCAGACAGGACAGGGGGCGTAACAATGAGCAGTTCTTC.